One and the same sample provided the 21 T cell receptor beta chains below, sequenced in a study of cytomegalovirus exposure and HLA in healthy donors (dated by TCRdb to about 2017). The protocol used for the library was the immunoSEQ multiplex PCR assay. A mixture of 60 forward primers for TCR Vbeta segments and 13 reverse primers for TCR Jbeta segments was used in the multiplex PCR. As stored in TCRdb, this immuneACCESS dataset retains in-frame rearrangements with V and J assigned. A fraction of the clones does not appear; measured against another copy, unresolved V genes explain less than half of the discrepancy, and the remainder lacks a known reason. In all, the sample holds about 110,000 clones, and about 70% of those were seen once. The ten largest clonotypes hold under 7.5% of the sample. The sequenced sample was PBMCs. These receptors were collected from a woman between 45 and 65 years old in good health and CMV-seropositive.

This clone was recorded once. The rearrangement links TRBV11-2 to TRBJ2-2; D may be TRBD2 (5 bases). CDR3 size: 15 residues. The V end was cut by 5 bases, the J end by 3 bases, with 13 bases between. Per the germline V gene, CDR1 is SGHAT and CDR2 is FQNNGV. Here the CDR3 reads CASSPPGKYTGELFF. In DNA form, the CDR3 reads TGTGCCAGCAGCCCCCCGGGGAAGTACACCGGGGAGCTGTTTTTT. The full variable domain, completed using reference TRBV11-2 and TRBJ2-2, is EAGVAQSPRYKIIEKRQSVAFWCNPISGHATLYWYQQILGQGPKLLIQFQNNGVVDDSQLPKDRFSAERLKGVDSTLKIQPAKLEDSAVYLCASSPPGKYTGELFFGEGSRLTVL.

This rearrangement joins TRBV6-1 to TRBJ2-5; 8 bases are shared with TRBD2. The J call is doubtful: the DNA matches TRBJ2-7 better. Looked up from germline, CDR1 is MNHNS and CDR2 is SASEGT. The CDR3 covers 13 residues. CDR3 coding DNA: TGTGCCACCGGGACTAGTGGGCCGTACGAGCAGTACTTC. This gives the protein CATGTSGPYEQYF.

This sequence joins TRBV19 and TRBJ2-3, with 14 bases that match TRBD2. The CDR3 covers 18 residues. V lost 4 bases, J lost 0 bases, and 6 bases stayed unmatched. The germline CDR1 and CDR2 sequences are LNHDA and SQIVND (reference sequence). CDR3 in amino acids: CASSTGTSGSRSTDTQYF. For the CDR3, the DNA is TGTGCCAGTAGTACCGGGACTAGCGGGAGTCGTAGCACAGATACGCAGTATTTT.

CDR3 DNA sequence: TGTGCCAGCTCACCTGGAACCACCCCCCAGGGGAGCTCTAATGAAAAACTGTTTTTT. Translation: CASSPGTTPQGSSNEKLFF. The chain combines TRBV18 with TRBJ1-4; weak D call: TRBD1 (6 bases). The V and J ends lost 3 bases and 3 bases respectively, with 23 bases between them. The CDR3 length is 19 residues. Germline V CDR1 and CDR2: KGHSH, LQKENI.

In regard to this clone: A junction end diverges from the germline sequence, so it may reflect a read error. The rearrangement links TRBV9 to TRBJ1-2, with 12 bases fitting TRBD1. Germline lookup yields CDR1 SGDLS and CDR2 YYNGEE. This CDR3 has 16 amino acids. CDR3 in amino acids: CASSRDRGQENSGYTF. The DNA of the CDR3 is TGTGCCAGCAGCCGGGACAGGGGGCAAGAGAACTCTGGCTACACCTTC.

V usage is TRBV29-1 and J usage is TRBJ2-1, with D possibly being TRBD1 (6 bases). Per the germline V gene, CDR1 is SQVTM and CDR2 is ANQGSEA. This CDR3 has 13 amino acids. The V end was cut by 1 base, the J end by 5 bases, with 9 bases between. The CDR3 sequence is CSVEGQVNNEQFF. The DNA of the CDR3 is TGCAGCGTTGAAGGACAGGTTAACAATGAGCAGTTCTTC.

This rearrangement joins TRBV5-1 to TRBJ2-7; TRBD2 aligns across 8 bases. This CDR3 is built from 15 residues. V dropped 4 bases and J dropped 4; count of bases not matched to a gene: 10. Germline V gene lookup returns CDR1 SGHRS and CDR2 YFSETQ. This CDR3 is CASSPGGSQGYEQYF. The CDR3 DNA is TGCGCCAGCAGCCCGGGGGGGTCACAGGGATACGAGCAGTACTTC.

The gene calls are TRBV28 and TRBJ1-3, with a possible D match to TRBD1 (5 bases). Trimming pared 6 bases from V and 0 bases from J, leaving 18 bases between. This CDR3 contains 17 residues. Looked up from germline, CDR1 is MDHEN and CDR2 is SYDVKM. The CDR3 sequence: CASSFQGEGPSGNTIYF. For the CDR3, the DNA is TGTGCCAGCAGCTTCCAGGGCGAAGGACCCTCTGGAAACACCATATATTTT.

V and J are TRBV5-1 and TRBJ2-2; 8 bases line up with TRBD1. V was pared by 6 bases and J by 3 bases, with 4 bases of the junction left unmatched. The CDR3 contains 14 residues. CDR1 and CDR2 from the germline V gene are SGHRS and YFSETQ. The CDR3 sequence is CASTDRGHTGELFF. CDR3 nucleotides: TGCGCCAGCACCGACAGGGGCCACACCGGGGAGCTGTTTTTT.

V usage is TRBV7-2 and J usage is TRBJ2-1, with TRBD2 as a possible D gene (6 bases). In germline, CDR1 is SGHTA, CDR2 FQGNSA. The CDR3 is 15 amino acids. Trimming left V 0 bases short and J 2 bases short, with 8 bases between. The CDR3 DNA follows: TGTGCCAGCAGCTTAGCGGGGGGTACCTACAATGAGCAGTTCTTC. This sequence encodes CASSLAGGTYNEQFF.

V is TRBV11-2 and J is TRBJ2-7; 8 positions match TRBD1. The CDR3 has 12 residues. CDR1 and CDR2 from the germline V gene are SGHAT and FQNNGV. Unmatched junction bases numbered 6, after V lost 4 bases and J lost 10 bases. The chain's CDR3 is CASSYQTGEQYF. The CDR3, as DNA: TGTGCCAGCAGCTACCAGACAGGGGAACAGTACTTC.

The V gene is TRBV19, the J gene TRBJ2-5; 8 nucleotides match TRBD2. This CDR3 comprises 16 residues. Trimming at V came to 4 bases and at J to 4 bases, leaving 11 bases not matched to a gene. CDR1 is LNHDA, CDR2 SQIVND, per germline (reference sequence). Here the CDR3 reads CASSSPRSGGRETQYF. In nucleotides, the CDR3 is TGTGCCAGTAGTAGCCCCCGGAGCGGGGGAAGAGAGACCCAGTACTTC.

The chain is built from TRBV5-1 and TRBJ1-1; D might be TRBD1 (6 bases). The CDR3 sequence is 14 residues long. The V gene's germline CDR1 is SGHRS and CDR2 YFSETQ. V lost 1 base to trimming and J lost 1 base, with 8 bases between them. The chain's CDR3 is CASSLFRGNTEAFF. CDR3 nucleotide sequence: TGCGCCAGCAGCTTGTTCAGGGGGAACACTGAAGCTTTCTTT.

The gene calls are TRBV27 and TRBJ1-5, with D possibly being TRBD1 (6 bases). V was trimmed by 6 bases and J by 4 bases, leaving 16 bases between them. CDR1 and CDR2 (germline): MNHEY, SMNVEV (reference sequence). The CDR3 totals 15 residues. In DNA form, the CDR3 reads TGTGCCAGCAGGCCATCAGGGGCGAGTAATCAGCCCCAGCATTTT. Its protein product is CASRPSGASNQPQHF.

This clone was seen a handful of times. The chain employs TRBV30 and TRBJ1-5; tentatively, D is TRBD1 (5 bases). CDR1 is GTSNPN, CDR2 SVGIG, per germline (reference sequence). Trimming pared 7 bases from V and 0 bases from J, leaving 10 bases between. The CDR3 runs to 13 residues. CDR3: CALTEDSNQPQHF. CDR3 DNA: TGTGCCTTGACAGAAGATAGCAATCAGCCCCAGCATTTT.

V usage is TRBV4-2 and J usage is TRBJ1-4, with TRBD1 matching 7 bases. V lost 1 base to trimming and J lost 7 bases; unmatched junction nucleotides: 3. Germline CDR1 LGHNA, CDR2 YNFKEQ. This CDR3 has 14 residues. This CDR3 is CASSQGQGIEKLFF. The CDR3 bases are TGTGCCAGCAGCCAAGGACAGGGAATTGAAAAACTGTTTTTT.

The DNA for the CDR3 is TGTGCCAGTTCGGACAGGCCTAACTATGGCTACACCTTC. Translated: CASSDRPNYGYTF. The J gene is TRBJ1-2, the V gene TRBV6-1; 7 positions agree with TRBD1. V lost 9 bases and J lost 0; bases outside the gene matches: 4. CDR1 is MNHNS and CDR2 is SASEGT in the germline V gene. This CDR3 contains 13 residues.

This clone has only one observation. The gene calls are TRBV11-3 and TRBJ2-1; D possibly corresponds to TRBD2 (6 bases). The CDR3 runs 15 residues. Germline V gene sequence: CDR1 SGHNT, CDR2 YENEEA. V lost 1 base to trimming and J lost 7 bases, with 14 bases between them. The CDR3 DNA reads TGTGCCAGCAGCTTAGGGCAGGGAGGAGTGAATGAGCAGTTCTTC. As protein: CASSLGQGGVNEQFF.

The J gene is TRBJ1-1, the V gene TRBV14, with 7 bases aligning to TRBD1. Trimming removed 4 bases from V and 4 bases from J; junction bases left unmatched: 9. CDR3 length equals 15 residues. CDR1 is SGHDN and CDR2 is FVKESK in the germline V gene. The CDR3 DNA is TGTGCCAGCAGCCTCTGGGGCCCAGGGGGCACTGAAGCTTTCTTT. As protein: CASSLWGPGGTEAFF. The full variable domain, completed using reference TRBV14 and TRBJ1-1, is EAGVTQFPSHSVIEKGQTVTLRCDPISGHDNLYWYRRVMGKEIKFLLHFVKESKQDESGMPNNRFLAERTGGTYSTLKVQPAELEDSGVYFCASSLWGPGGTEAFFGQGTRLTVV.

V gene TRBV5-1 combines with J gene TRBJ2-1; 14 bases match TRBD2. This CDR3 region has 17 residues. After removal of 3 bases from V and 5 bases from J, the junction contained 7 bases not matched to a gene. Germline lookup yields CDR1 SGHRS and CDR2 YFSETQ. The CDR3 spells CASSSGLAGEKNNEQFF. Written as DNA, the CDR3 is TGCGCCAGCAGCTCGGGACTAGCGGGGGAGAAAAACAATGAGCAGTTCTTC.

Concerning this clone: This sample also contains other DNA sequences that code for the same CDR3. V is TRBV6-5 and J is TRBJ2-7; 7 bases are shared with TRBD1. Trimming took 5 bases from V and 4 from J; bases not matched to a gene: 8. CDR3 length equals 14 residues. Germline values: CDR1 MNHEY, CDR2 SVGAGI. The CDR3 region is CASSPGTAGYEQYF. The CDR3 bases are TGTGCCAGCAGTCCCGGGACAGCAGGATACGAGCAGTACTTC.